This T cell receptor (beta chain) was identified during a study of shared clonotypes between healthy human individuals. Details on this clone: Its antigen remains unknown. Other nucleotide sequences from this sample produce the same CDR3.

Findings and caveats of the study: When compared with the clonotypes that were shared by all four sorted-subset donors, the non-shared clonotypes turned out to have lower generation probabilities. Generally, estimated richness proved larger in naive subsets than it did in memory subsets.

CD45RO-negative CD8 cells positively selected for CCR7 made up the naive population, which excluded terminally differentiated effector memory CD45RA+ cells. Every subset's genomic DNA went evenly onto several immunoSEQ plates. Using immunoSEQ multiplex PCR, the repertoire was profiled, and TCRdb retains in-frame clones only, with some absent. Counted here are roughly 2 million clones, just under 95% occurring once; the ten biggest clones make up 0.85% to 1.2%. Sequenced sample: naive CD8+ T cells sorted from blood. The receptor's source is a man aged 18 to 29 in good health.

The CDR3 DNA is TGTGCCAGTAGTAGAGACAGGGAAGGCAATTCACCCCTCCACTTT. It is translated as CASSRDREGNSPLHF. V usage is TRBV19 and J usage is TRBJ1-6; 7 bases fit TRBD1. The V and J ends lost 4 bases and 7 bases, in that order; junction bases with no gene match: 7. Germline-derived CDR1 and CDR2 are LNHDA and SQIVND (reference sequence). This CDR3 is built from 15 residues. Filled out from reference TRBV19 and TRBJ1-6, the complete variable domain reads DGGITQSPKYLFRKEGQNVTLSCEQNLNHDAMYWYRQDPGQGLRLIYYSQIVNDFQKGDIAEGYSVSREKKESFPLTVTSAQKNPTAFYLCASSRDREGNSPLHFGNGTRLTVT.